This TCR beta chain stems from a study of neurological immune-mediated disorders. Study results and limitations: No CDR3 amino acid sequences recurred among expanded clones across subjects, suggesting private repertoires in all groups.

This clonotype was seen ten or more times. Its antigen is as yet unknown. Synthesis of cDNA was carried out by template-switch 5'RACE. The reaction used 10-nucleotide random UMIs. TCRdb re-called the 5' RACE reads with MiXCR, one entry per CDR3 protein. The sample lists tens of thousands of distinct CDR3 sequences; approximately 4.5% were seen once. The CDR3 has 14 amino acids. Trimming stripped 5 bases from V and 1 base from J, with 7 bases between. In germline, CDR1 is SGHRS, CDR2 YFSETQ. The V and J genes are TRBV5-1 and TRBJ2-6; D unresolved. The sequenced sample was PBMCs. This TCR was sampled from a man in his late teens or twenties in good health. CDR3: CASSRASGANVLTF. The CDR3 DNA follows: TGCGCCAGCAGTCGGGCATCTGGGGCCAACGTCCTGACTTTC.